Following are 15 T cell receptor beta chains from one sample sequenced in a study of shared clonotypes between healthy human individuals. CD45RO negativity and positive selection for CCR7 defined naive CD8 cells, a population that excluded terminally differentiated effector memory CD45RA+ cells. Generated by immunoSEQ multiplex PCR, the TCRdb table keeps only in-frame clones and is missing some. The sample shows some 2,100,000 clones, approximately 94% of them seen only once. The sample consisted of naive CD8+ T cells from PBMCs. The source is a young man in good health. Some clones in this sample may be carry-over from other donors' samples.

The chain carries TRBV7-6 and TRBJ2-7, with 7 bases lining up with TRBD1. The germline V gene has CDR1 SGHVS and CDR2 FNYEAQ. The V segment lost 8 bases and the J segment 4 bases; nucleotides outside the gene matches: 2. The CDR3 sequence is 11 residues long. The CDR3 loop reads CASGTEYEQYF. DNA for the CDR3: TGTGCCAGCGGGACAGAGTACGAGCAGTACTTC.

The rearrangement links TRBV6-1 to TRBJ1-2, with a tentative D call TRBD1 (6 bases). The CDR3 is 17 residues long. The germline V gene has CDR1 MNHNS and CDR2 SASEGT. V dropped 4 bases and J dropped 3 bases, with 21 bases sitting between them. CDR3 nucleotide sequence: TGTGCCAGCAGTGTTGTTTTTACAGGGATTTATGACTATGGCTACACCTTC. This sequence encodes CASSVVFTGIYDYGYTF.

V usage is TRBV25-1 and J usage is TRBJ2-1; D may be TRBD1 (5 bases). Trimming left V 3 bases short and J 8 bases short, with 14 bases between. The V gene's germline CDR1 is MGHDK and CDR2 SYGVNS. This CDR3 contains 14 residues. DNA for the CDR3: TGTGCCAGCAGTGACTGGGGCCGTAAAGATGAGCAGTTCTTC. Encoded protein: CASSDWGRKDEQFF.

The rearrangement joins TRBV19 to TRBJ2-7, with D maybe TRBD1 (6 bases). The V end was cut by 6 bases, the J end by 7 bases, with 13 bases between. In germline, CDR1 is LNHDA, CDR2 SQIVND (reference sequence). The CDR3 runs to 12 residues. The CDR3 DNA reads TGTGCCAGTAGAACCGGGACACAAGAGCAGTACTTC. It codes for CASRTGTQEQYF.

The CDR3 bases are TGTGCCATCAGTGGGGCTGGCCCAGGAGGGGCGGGGGGGATCTACGAGCAGTACTTC. Amino acids: CAISGAGPGGAGGIYEQYF. The chain joins TRBV10-3 to TRBJ2-7; 9 bases line up with TRBD2. The germline V gene has CDR1 ENHRY and CDR2 SYGVKD. The CDR3 covers 19 residues. Losses at the gene ends were 4 bases for V and 3 bases for J; bases not matched to a gene: 19.

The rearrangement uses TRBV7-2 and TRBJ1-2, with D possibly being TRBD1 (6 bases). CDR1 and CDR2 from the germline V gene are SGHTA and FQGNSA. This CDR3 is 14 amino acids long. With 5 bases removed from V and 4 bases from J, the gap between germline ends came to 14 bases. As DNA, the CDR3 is TGTGCCAGCAGCCAAGCAGGGGCCCCCTATGGCTACACCTTC. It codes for CASSQAGAPYGYTF.

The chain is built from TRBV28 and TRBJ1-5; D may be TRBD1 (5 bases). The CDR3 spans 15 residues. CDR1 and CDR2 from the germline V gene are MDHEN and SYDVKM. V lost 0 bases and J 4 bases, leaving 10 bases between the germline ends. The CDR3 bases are TGTGCCAGCAGTTTATGGGCGGGGGGGAATCAGCCCCAGCATTTT. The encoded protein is CASSLWAGGNQPQHF. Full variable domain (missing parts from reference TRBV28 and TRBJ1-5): DVKVTQSSRYLVKRTGEKVFLECVQDMDHENMFWYRQDPGLGLRLIYFSYDVKMKEKGDIPEGYSVSREKKERFSLILESASTNQTSMYLCASSLWAGGNQPQHFGDGTRLSIL.

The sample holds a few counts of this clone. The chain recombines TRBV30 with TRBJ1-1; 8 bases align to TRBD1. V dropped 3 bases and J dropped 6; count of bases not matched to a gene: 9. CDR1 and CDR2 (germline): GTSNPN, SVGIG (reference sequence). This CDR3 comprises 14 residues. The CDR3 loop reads CAWSAGTGGSEAFF. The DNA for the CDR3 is TGTGCCTGGAGCGCCGGGACAGGAGGTTCTGAAGCTTTCTTT.

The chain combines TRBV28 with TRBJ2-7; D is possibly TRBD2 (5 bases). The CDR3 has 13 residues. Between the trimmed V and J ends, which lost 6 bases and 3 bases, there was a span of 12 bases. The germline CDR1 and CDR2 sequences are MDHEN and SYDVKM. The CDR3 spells CASSRTGVYEQYF. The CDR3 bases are TGTGCCAGCAGCCGGACTGGCGTCTACGAGCAGTACTTC.

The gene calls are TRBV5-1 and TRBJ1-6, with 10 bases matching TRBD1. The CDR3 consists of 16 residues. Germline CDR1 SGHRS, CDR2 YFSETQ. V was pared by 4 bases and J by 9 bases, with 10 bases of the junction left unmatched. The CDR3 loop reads CASSPATGTGVSPLHF. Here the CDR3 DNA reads TGCGCCAGCAGCCCCGCAACCGGGACAGGGGTTTCACCCCTCCACTTT. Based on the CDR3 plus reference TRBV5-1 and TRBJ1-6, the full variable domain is KAGVTQTPRYLIKTRGQQVTLSCSPISGHRSVSWYQQTPGQGLQFLFEYFSETQRNKGNFPGRFSGRQFSNSRSEMNVSTLELGDSALYLCASSPATGTGVSPLHFGNGTRLTVT.

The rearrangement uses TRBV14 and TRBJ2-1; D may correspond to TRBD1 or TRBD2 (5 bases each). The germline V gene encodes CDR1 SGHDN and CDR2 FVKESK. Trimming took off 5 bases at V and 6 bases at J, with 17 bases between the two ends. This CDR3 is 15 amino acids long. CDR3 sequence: CASSARGSGLNEQFF. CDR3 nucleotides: TGTGCCAGCAGCGCAAGGGGCTCGGGGCTCAATGAGCAGTTCTTC.

CDR3 protein: CASSPRDSPQETQYF. The DNA for the CDR3 is TGTGCCAGCAGCCCCCGGGACAGCCCTCAAGAGACCCAGTACTTC. V gene TRBV7-9 combines with J gene TRBJ2-5, with TRBD1 identical over 7 bases. This CDR3 is 15 amino acids long. Unmatched junction bases numbered 8, after V lost 5 bases and J lost 2 bases. Germline V gives CDR1 SEHNR, CDR2 FQNEAQ (reference sequence).

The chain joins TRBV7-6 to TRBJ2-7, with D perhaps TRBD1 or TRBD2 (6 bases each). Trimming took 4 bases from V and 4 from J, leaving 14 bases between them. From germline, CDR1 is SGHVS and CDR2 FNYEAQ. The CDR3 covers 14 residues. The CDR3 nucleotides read TGTGCCAGCAGCTCAGGAGGGGGACCTTACGAGCAGTACTTC. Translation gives CASSSGGGPYEQYF. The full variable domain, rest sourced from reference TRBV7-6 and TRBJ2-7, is GAGVSQSPRYKVTKRGQDVALRCDPISGHVSLYWYRQALGQGPEFLTYFNYEAQQDKSGLPNDRFSAERPEGSISTLTIQRTEQRDSAMYRCASSSGGGPYEQYFGPGTRLTVT.

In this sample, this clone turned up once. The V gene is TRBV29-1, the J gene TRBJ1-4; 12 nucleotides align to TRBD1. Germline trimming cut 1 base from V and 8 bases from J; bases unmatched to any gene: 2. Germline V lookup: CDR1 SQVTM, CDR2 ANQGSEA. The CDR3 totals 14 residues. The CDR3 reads CSVEGGTGGEKLFF. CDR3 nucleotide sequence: TGCAGCGTTGAAGGCGGGACAGGGGGCGAAAAACTGTTTTTT.

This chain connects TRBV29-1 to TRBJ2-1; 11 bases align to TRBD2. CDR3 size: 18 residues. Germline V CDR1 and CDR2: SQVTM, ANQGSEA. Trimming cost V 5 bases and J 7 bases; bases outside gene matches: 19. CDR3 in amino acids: CSVTKPLIAGGAWNEQFF. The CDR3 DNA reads TGCAGCGTTACGAAACCTTTAATAGCGGGAGGGGCTTGGAATGAGCAGTTCTTC.